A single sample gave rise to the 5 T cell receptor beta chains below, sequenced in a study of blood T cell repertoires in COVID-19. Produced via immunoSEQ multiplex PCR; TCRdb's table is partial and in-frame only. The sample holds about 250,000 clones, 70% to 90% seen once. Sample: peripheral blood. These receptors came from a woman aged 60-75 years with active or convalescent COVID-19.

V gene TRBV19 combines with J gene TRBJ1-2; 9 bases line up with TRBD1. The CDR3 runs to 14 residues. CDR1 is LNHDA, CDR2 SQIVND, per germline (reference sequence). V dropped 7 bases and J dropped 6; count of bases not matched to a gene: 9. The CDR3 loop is CASTQDRGMNGYTF. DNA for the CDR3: TGTGCCAGTACCCAGGACAGGGGAATGAATGGCTACACCTTC.

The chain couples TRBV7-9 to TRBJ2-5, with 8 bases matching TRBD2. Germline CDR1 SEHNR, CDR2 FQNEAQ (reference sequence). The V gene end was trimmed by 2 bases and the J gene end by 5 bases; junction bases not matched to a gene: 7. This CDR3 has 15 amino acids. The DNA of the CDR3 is TGTGCCAGCAGCTTACGGGGACTAGGCGGGGAGACCCAGTACTTC. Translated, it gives CASSLRGLGGETQYF. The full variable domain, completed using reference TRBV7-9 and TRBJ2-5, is DTGVSQNPRHKITKRGQNVTFRCDPISEHNRLYWYRQTLGQGPEFLTYFQNEAQLEKSRLLSDRFSAERPKGSFSTLEIQRTEQGDSAMYLCASSLRGLGGETQYFGPGTRLLVL.

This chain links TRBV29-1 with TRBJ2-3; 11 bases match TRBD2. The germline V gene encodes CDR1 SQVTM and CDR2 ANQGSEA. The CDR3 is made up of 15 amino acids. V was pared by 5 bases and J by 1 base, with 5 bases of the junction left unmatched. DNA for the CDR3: TGCAGCGTTAGAGTAGCGGGGGGGCGCACAGATACGCAGTATTTT. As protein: CSVRVAGGRTDTQYF.

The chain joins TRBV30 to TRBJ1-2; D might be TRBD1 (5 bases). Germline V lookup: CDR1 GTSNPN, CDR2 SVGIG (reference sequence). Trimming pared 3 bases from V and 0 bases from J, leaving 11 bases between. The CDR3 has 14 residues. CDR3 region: CAWRGLLANYGYTF. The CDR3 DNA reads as TGTGCCTGGAGGGGACTCCTAGCTAACTATGGCTACACCTTC.

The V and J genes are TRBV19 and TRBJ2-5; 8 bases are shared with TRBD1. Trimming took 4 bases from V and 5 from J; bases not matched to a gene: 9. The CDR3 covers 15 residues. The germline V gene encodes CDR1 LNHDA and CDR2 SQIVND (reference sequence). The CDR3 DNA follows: TGTGCCAGTAGTACAAGCGGACAGGGTTGGGAGACCCAGTACTTC. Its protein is CASSTSGQGWETQYF.